The 32 T cell receptor beta chains below were found in one sample sequenced in a study of T cell repertoires in cytomegalovirus infection (dated by TCRdb to between 2018 and 2021). TCRdb shows the sequencer as Illumina HiSeq 1500. TCRdb cleaned the public reads at Q25 with fastp, built clones with MiXCR and kept in-frame beta chains. Every CDR3 protein is listed once, alongside the most common genes and DNA of its rows. The sample contains 740,000 or so distinct CDR3 sequences, about 40% of them found a single time. The top ten clones comprise around 2.8% of the sample. The sample comprised PBMCs. These receptors were obtained from a human donor in good health (CMV status not recorded). Some clones in this sample may be carry-over from other donors' samples.

On this clonotype itself: Its ends do not fully match the called genes, so a read error is possible. The chain has TRBV20-1 and TRBJ2-7; D is tentatively TRBD1 or TRBD2 (6 bases each). The germline CDR1 and CDR2 sequences are DFQATT and SNEGSKA (reference sequence). The CDR3 runs to 13 residues. The CDR3 DNA is TGCAGTTCTAGGGGGACTGGTAACTACGAGCAGTACTTC. Translation: CSSRGTGNYEQYF.

V is TRBV5-4 and J is TRBJ1-2; D may be TRBD1 (5 bases). V lost 0 bases, J lost 2 bases, and 8 bases lay in between. The CDR3 contains 14 residues. Germline CDR1 and CDR2: SGHNT and YYREEE (reference sequence). The chain's CDR3 is CASSLVQENYGYTF. Here the CDR3 DNA reads TGTGCCAGCAGCTTGGTACAGGAGAACTATGGCTACACCTTC.

The chain combines TRBV20-1 with TRBJ2-4; D gene unclear. The CDR3 has 13 residues. Germline CDR1 reads DFQATT; CDR2 reads SNEGSKA (reference sequence). V lost 6 bases to trimming and J lost 0 bases, with 9 bases between them. CDR3 DNA: TGCAGTGCGATCGAGCTAGCCAAAAACATTCAGTACTTC. Encoded protein: CSAIELAKNIQYF.

The chain couples TRBV18 to TRBJ1-5; 9 bases match TRBD1. The CDR3 is 17 amino acids. J was trimmed by 1 base and V by 2 bases; bases with no gene match: 6. Per the germline V gene, CDR1 is KGHSH and CDR2 is LQKENI. The DNA of the CDR3 is TGTGCCAGCTCACCAAAAAACGGACAGGGGAGCAATCAGCCCCAGCATTTT. Residues: CASSPKNGQGSNQPQHF.

This chain connects TRBV28 to TRBJ2-7; 7 bases are shared with TRBD1. Germline-derived CDR1 and CDR2 are MDHEN and SYDVKM. V lost 8 bases, J lost 2 bases, and 9 bases stayed unmatched. This CDR3 spans 14 amino acids. The CDR3 DNA reads TGTGCCAGCGTCCGGACAGGCGCTACCTACGAGCAGTACTTC. It translates to CASVRTGATYEQYF.

The V gene is TRBV6-2 or TRBV6-3, the J gene TRBJ2-4, with 9 positions matching TRBD2. The CDR3 loop spans 12 amino acids. The J segment lost 6 bases and the V segment lost 9 bases, leaving 3 bases of the junction unmatched. The germline V gene has CDR1 MNHEY and CDR2 SVGEGT. The CDR3 is CASGTSRNIQYF. The CDR3 nucleotides are TGTGCCAGTGGGACTAGCCGAAACATTCAGTACTTC.

Comments on this clonotype: This may be a read error: a much more frequent sequence differs by one nucleotide. The chain carries TRBV11-3 and TRBJ2-2; D is unclear. Germline V CDR1 and CDR2: SGHNT, YENEEA. Trimming shortened V by 3 bases and J by 6 bases, and 5 bases separated the two germline ends. The CDR3 sequence is 12 residues long. DNA of the CDR3: TGTGCCAGCAGCTTTGGGCCCGGGGAGCTGTTTTTT. Translating it yields CASSFGPGELFF.

The J gene is TRBJ1-1, the V gene TRBV20-1; D call uncertain. The ends were cut back, 1 base at V and 0 bases at J, with 6 bases in the middle. The CDR3 is 13 amino acids. CDR1 and CDR2 (germline): DFQATT, SNEGSKA (reference sequence). Here the CDR3 DNA reads TGCAGTGCTAGAGTCCCAGTGAACACTGAAGCTTTCTTT. It translates to CSARVPVNTEAFF.

The J gene is TRBJ1-2, the V gene TRBV7-6, with D unresolved. V lost 4 bases and J lost 0, with 21 bases in between. The CDR3 is made up of 18 amino acids. Germline V CDR1 and CDR2: SGHVS, FNYEAQ. In nucleotides, the CDR3 is TGTGCCAGCAGCTGGAGTTCGGGGAACGCTCCAACTAACTATGGCTACACCTTC. This translates into CASSWSSGNAPTNYGYTF.

A remark on this clonotype: A junction boundary mismatches the germline segment, possibly from a read error. This sequence joins TRBV19 and TRBJ1-1, with TRBD1 as a possible D gene (5 bases). The CDR3 has 14 residues. Germline V lookup: CDR1 LNHDA, CDR2 SQIVND (reference sequence). Here the CDR3 DNA reads TGTGCCAGTAGTAGCAGGGTCCCGAACACTGAATCTTTCTTT. It encodes CASSSRVPNTESFF.

This clonotype has just a few counts. The chain couples TRBV30 to TRBJ2-3; D gene uncertain. The germline CDR1 and CDR2 sequences are GTSNPN and SVGIG (reference sequence). V was shortened by 0 bases and J by 0 bases, with 7 bases between the two germline ends. This CDR3 region has 14 residues. CDR3 DNA sequence: TGTGCCTGGAGTGTTGCTGGGAGCACAGATACGCAGTATTTT. The encoded protein is CAWSVAGSTDTQYF. Full variable domain (missing parts from reference TRBV30 and TRBJ2-3): SQTIHQWPATLVQPVGSPLSLECTVEGTSNPNLYWYRQAAGRGLQLLFYSVGIGQISSEVPQNLSASRPQDRQFILSSKKLLLSDSGFYLCAWSVAGSTDTQYFGPGTRLTVL.

The chain couples TRBV7-2 to TRBJ1-4, with a tentative D call TRBD1 (5 bases). Per germline, CDR1 SGHTA and CDR2 FQGNSA. This CDR3 has 15 amino acids. Trimming removed 5 bases at V and 7 bases at J, with 17 bases between. As DNA, the CDR3 is TGTGCCAGCAGCCTCCCCGGGGGAGTCGGTGAAAAACTGTTTTTT. Amino acid sequence: CASSLPGGVGEKLFF. Together with reference TRBV7-2 and TRBJ1-4, the CDR3 gives the full variable domain: GAGVSQSPSNKVTEKGKDVELRCDPISGHTALYWYRQSLGQGLEFLIYFQGNSAPDKSGLPSDRFSAERTGGSVSTLTIQRTQQEDSAVYLCASSLPGGVGEKLFFGSGTQLSVL.

This clonotype has more than one count but fewer than ten. The chain uses TRBV28 and TRBJ1-4, with D uncertain. The CDR3 runs 14 residues. CDR1 and CDR2 (germline): MDHEN, SYDVKM. With 6 bases removed from V and 7 bases from J, the gap between germline ends came to 15 bases. CDR3 in amino acids: CASSPSPAGEKLFF. CDR3 nucleotide sequence: TGTGCCAGCAGCCCTAGTCCGGCCGGTGAAAAACTGTTTTTT. The entire variable domain, with the rest obtained from reference TRBV28 and TRBJ1-4, is as follows: DVKVTQSSRYLVKRTGEKVFLECVQDMDHENMFWYRQDPGLGLRLIYFSYDVKMKEKGDIPEGYSVSREKKERFSLILESASTNQTSMYLCASSPSPAGEKLFFGSGTQLSVL.

The chain joins TRBV27 to TRBJ2-7; D remains ambiguous. Germline-derived CDR1 and CDR2 are MNHEY and SMNVEV (reference sequence). CDR3 length equals 15 residues. The V gene lost 1 base and the J gene lost 4 bases, with 14 bases spanning the gap. CDR3 sequence: CASSLYSGLGYEQYF. Written as DNA, the CDR3 is TGTGCCAGCAGTTTATATAGTGGTTTGGGTTACGAGCAGTACTTC.

This clonotype was recorded only once. J is TRBJ1-3 and V is TRBV5-1, with D perhaps TRBD1 (5 bases). Germline V gene data show CDR1 as SGHRS and CDR2 as YFSETQ. The CDR3 runs to 16 residues. V was cut by 0 bases and J by 2 bases, with 12 bases left in between. CDR3 region: CASSLGQNGPGNTIYF. The DNA of the CDR3 is TGCGCCAGCAGCTTGGGACAGAACGGTCCTGGAAACACCATATATTTT.

This clonotype was seen more than once but under ten times. This chain joins TRBV6-5 and TRBJ2-1, with TRBD2 identical over 10 bases. Germline CDR1 and CDR2: MNHEY and SVGAGI. The CDR3 has 13 residues. Trimming removed 5 bases from V and 10 bases from J; junction bases left unmatched: 5. The DNA for the CDR3 is TGTGCCAGCAGTAAGGCTAGCGGGGGCGAGCAGTTCTTC. This translates into CASSKASGGEQFF.

This chain joins TRBV5-1 and TRBJ2-3; D assignment may be TRBD1 or TRBD2 (5 bases each). Germline V CDR1 and CDR2: SGHRS, YFSETQ. The CDR3 has 16 amino acids. The ends were cut back, 0 bases at V and 3 bases at J, with 14 bases in the middle. CDR3: CASSLAGARRTDTQYF. CDR3 DNA sequence: TGCGCCAGCAGCTTGGCCGGGGCGAGAAGGACAGATACGCAGTATTTT. Full variable domain (remainder filled in from reference TRBV5-1 and TRBJ2-3): KAGVTQTPRYLIKTRGQQVTLSCSPISGHRSVSWYQQTPGQGLQFLFEYFSETQRNKGNFPGRFSGRQFSNSRSEMNVSTLELGDSALYLCASSLAGARRTDTQYFGPGTRLTVL.

To note about this clonotype: This clone may be a read error of a much larger clone one base away. V is TRBV7-6 and J is TRBJ1-1; tentative D call: TRBD1 (5 bases). The CDR3 covers 15 residues. Germline V CDR1 and CDR2: SGHVS, FNYEAQ. CDR3 protein: CASRLGVSPKTEAFF. The CDR3 nucleotides are TGTGCCAGCAGGTTAGGGGTCAGTCCGAAAACTGAAGCTTTCTTT.

The gene calls are TRBV19 and TRBJ2-1, with D perhaps TRBD2 (5 bases). The CDR3 runs 15 residues. Between the trimmed V and J ends, which lost 1 base and 0 bases, there was a span of 7 bases. Germline CDR1 reads LNHDA; CDR2 reads SQIVND (reference sequence). Here the CDR3 reads CASSIAGVSYNEQFF. Here the CDR3 DNA reads TGTGCCAGTAGTATAGCCGGGGTCTCCTACAATGAGCAGTTCTTC. The entire variable domain, with the rest obtained from reference TRBV19 and TRBJ2-1, is as follows: DGGITQSPKYLFRKEGQNVTLSCEQNLNHDAMYWYRQDPGQGLRLIYYSQIVNDFQKGDIAEGYSVSREKKESFPLTVTSAQKNPTAFYLCASSIAGVSYNEQFFGPGTRLTVL.

A note on this clonotype: A much larger clone lies one base from this, so it may be a read error. This CDR3 is CASRSGPRLSSYNSPLHF. As DNA, the CDR3 is TGTGCCAGCAGGTCCGGCCCACGGTTGAGCTCCTATAATTCACCCCTCCACTTT. The J gene is TRBJ1-6, the V gene TRBV12-3 or TRBV12-4; D gene unclear. Trimming took 6 bases from V and 0 from J, leaving 18 bases between them. This CDR3 has 18 residues.

The count of this clonotype is one. This chain uses TRBV11-2 with TRBJ2-1; TRBD2 agrees at 9 bases. This CDR3 comprises 16 residues. V gave up 7 bases and J gave up 6 bases; unmatched junction bases: 13. From germline, CDR1 is SGHAT and CDR2 FQNNGV. The CDR3 region has the DNA TGTGCCAGCACCCAGCTTCGCCTAGCGGGGCTCAATGAGCAGTTCTTC. Amino acids: CASTQLRLAGLNEQFF. Variable domain in full (rest from reference TRBV11-2 and TRBJ2-1): EAGVAQSPRYKIIEKRQSVAFWCNPISGHATLYWYQQILGQGPKLLIQFQNNGVVDDSQLPKDRFSAERLKGVDSTLKIQPAKLEDSAVYLCASTQLRLAGLNEQFFGPGTRLTVL.

This clonotype has at least ten counts. This sequence joins TRBV11-2 and TRBJ1-2, with no clear D. Germline assignment: CDR1 SGHAT and CDR2 FQNNGV. The CDR3 consists of 15 residues. V lost 2 bases and J 0 bases, leaving 10 bases between the germline ends. The CDR3 DNA is TGTGCCAGCAGCTTAAGTACAGCTCCTAACTATGGCTACACCTTC. This translates into CASSLSTAPNYGYTF.

The chain links TRBV7-8 to TRBJ2-1, with unresolved D. V lost 0 bases to trimming and J lost 0 bases, with 12 bases between them. Germline V CDR1 and CDR2: SGHVS, FQNEAQ. CDR3 size: 17 residues. The CDR3 reads CASSLAGWTSSYNEQFF. The CDR3 DNA sequence: TGTGCCAGCAGCTTAGCGGGGTGGACCAGCTCCTACAATGAGCAGTTCTTC.

The chain employs TRBV7-9 and TRBJ1-3, with TRBD1 as a possible D gene (6 bases). Trimming cost V 3 bases and J 0 bases, with 12 bases left between them. Per the germline V gene, CDR1 is SEHNR and CDR2 is FQNEAQ (reference sequence). The CDR3 sequence is 16 residues long. The CDR3 loop is CASSFRQAPSGNTIYF. The CDR3 region has the DNA TGTGCCAGCAGCTTTCGACAGGCTCCCTCTGGAAACACCATATATTTT.

This clonotype turned up a few times. The chain joins TRBV7-6 to TRBJ1-1; D gene unclear. V was shortened by 1 base and J by 0 bases, with 9 bases between the two germline ends. The V gene's germline CDR1 is SGHVS and CDR2 FNYEAQ. The CDR3 is made up of 15 amino acids. CDR3 sequence: CASSLVSGLNTEAFF. Written as DNA, the CDR3 is TGTGCCAGCAGCTTAGTAAGCGGACTGAACACTGAAGCTTTCTTT.

This clonotype was recorded many times. V is TRBV7-8 and J is TRBJ2-1; TRBD2 agrees at 9 bases. The CDR3 sequence is 13 residues long. The junction had 3 bases not matched to a gene; V was cut back by 5 bases and J by 7 bases. CDR1 and CDR2 from the germline V gene are SGHVS and FQNEAQ. CDR3 loop: CASSRLAGNEQFF. Written as DNA, the CDR3 is TGTGCCAGCAGCCGCCTAGCGGGAAATGAGCAGTTCTTC.

This clonotype was counted between two and nine times. CDR3 in DNA: TGTGCCAGCGCCGTGAGCGGGGGGACCCACGAGCAGTACTTC. Translating gives CASAVSGGTHEQYF. This rearrangement joins TRBV7-3 to TRBJ2-7, with 9 bases lining up with TRBD2. V was clipped by 8 bases and J by 5 bases; unmatched bases: 10. From germline, CDR1 is SGHTA and CDR2 FQGTGA. The CDR3 has 14 residues. The full variable domain, its missing parts supplied by reference TRBV7-3 and TRBJ2-7, is GAGVSQTPSNKVTEKGKYVELRCDPISGHTALYWYRQSLGQGPEFLIYFQGTGAADDSGLPNDRFFAVRPEGSVSTLKIQRTERGDSAVYLCASAVSGGTHEQYFGPGTRLTVT.

The CDR3 coding sequence is TGTGCCAGTAGTATAGTTGGGCAACAGCCCCAGCATTTT. It translates to CASSIVGQQPQHF. The chain employs TRBV19 and TRBJ1-5; unclear D gene. V was shortened by 1 base and J by 7 bases, with 8 bases between the two germline ends. CDR1 is LNHDA, CDR2 SQIVND, per germline (reference sequence). This CDR3 comprises 13 residues.

Ten or more counts support this clonotype. The chain combines TRBV7-2 with TRBJ2-4; the D gene could be TRBD1 or TRBD2 (5 bases each). This CDR3 contains 14 residues. V lost 6 bases and J lost 5, with 14 bases in between. The germline V gene encodes CDR1 SGHTA and CDR2 FQGNSA. CDR3 bases: TGTGCCAGCAGTTATATTCCGGGACAAAACATTCAGTACTTC. The encoded protein is CASSYIPGQNIQYF.

This clonotype was seen only a few times. V and J are TRBV6-1 and TRBJ2-7; TRBD1 matches 7 bases. The germline V gene has CDR1 MNHNS and CDR2 SASEGT. This CDR3 spans 14 amino acids. With 6 bases clipped from V and 6 bases from J, the junction kept 11 bases outside the gene matches. Here the CDR3 reads CASSDLGGIVEQYF. The CDR3, as DNA: TGTGCCAGCAGCGACCTAGGGGGCATTGTCGAGCAGTACTTC.

This clonotype came up a few times. The rearrangement links TRBV29-1 to TRBJ2-1, with TRBD1 matching over 7 bases. Germline V lookup: CDR1 SQVTM, CDR2 ANQGSEA. CDR3 length: 16 residues. V gave up 4 bases and J gave up 5 bases; unmatched junction bases: 14. CDR3 residues: CSVATLMTGINNEQFF. In nucleotides, the CDR3 is TGCAGCGTTGCGACCTTGATGACAGGGATCAACAATGAGCAGTTCTTC.

This chain joins TRBV5-1 and TRBJ1-6, with unresolved D. Trimming pared 1 base from V and 4 bases from J, leaving 12 bases between. Looked up from germline, CDR1 is SGHRS and CDR2 is YFSETQ. This CDR3 spans 16 amino acids. Here the CDR3 reads CASSLWADRYNSPLHF. For the CDR3, the DNA is TGCGCCAGCAGCTTGTGGGCGGACCGTTATAATTCACCCCTCCACTTT.